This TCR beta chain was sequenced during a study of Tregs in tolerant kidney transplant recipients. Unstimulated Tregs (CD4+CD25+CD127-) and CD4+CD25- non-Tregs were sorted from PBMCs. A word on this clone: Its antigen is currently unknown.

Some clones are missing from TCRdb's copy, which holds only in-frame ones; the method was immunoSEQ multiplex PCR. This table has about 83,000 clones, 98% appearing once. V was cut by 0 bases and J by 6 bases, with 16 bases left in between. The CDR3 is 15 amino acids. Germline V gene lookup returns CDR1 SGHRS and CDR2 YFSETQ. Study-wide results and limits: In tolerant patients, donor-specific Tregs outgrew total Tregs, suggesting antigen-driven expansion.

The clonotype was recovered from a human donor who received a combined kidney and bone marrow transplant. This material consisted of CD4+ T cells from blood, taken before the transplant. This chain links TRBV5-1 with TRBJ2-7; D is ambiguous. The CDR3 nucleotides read TGCGCCAGCAGCTTGGTTGCGGCCGATGTCCTCGAGCAGTACTTC. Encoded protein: CASSLVAADVLEQYF.